This is a list of T cell receptor beta chains from one sample in a study of blood T cell repertoires in COVID-19. Only in-frame clones appear in the TCRdb table, and some are missing; sequencing was by immunoSEQ multiplex PCR. Of fewer than 85,000 clones in the sample, approximately 90% were seen once. The sample consisted of peripheral blood. The receptors here all came from a human donor in a cohort sampled during active COVID-19. Each CDR3 is given with its conserved first and last residue.

TRBJ2-2,TRBV5-6,CASSSIQGSTGELFF
TRBJ1-2,TRBV7-9,CASTPGNPYGYTF
TRBJ2-5,TRBV7-2,CASSLARTGVATQYF
TRBJ1-2,TRBV2,CASSPVGVPNYGYTF
TRBJ1-6,TRBV6-5,CASLLHRGNSPLHF
TRBJ1-6,TRBV30,CAWSEPGNSPLHF
TRBJ1-5,TRBV15,CATSRGHRDNQPQHF
TRBJ2-1,TRBV6-5,CASRGTGVINEQFF
TRBJ1-2,TRBV19,CASTPTGEIYGYTF
TRBJ1-2,TRBV27,CASSLQGGNYGYTF
TRBJ1-6,TRBV19,CASSIDFGSSYNSPLHF
TRBJ1-1,TRBV7-2,CASSTPVIAEAFF
TRBJ2-1,TRBV18,CASSRGTSGRNEQFF
TRBJ2-1,TRBV7-2,CASSLGRGQSFF
TRBJ1-4,TRBV5-1,CASSAGTGGTNEKLFF
TRBJ1-2,TRBV5-1,CASSGSNTNYGYTF
TRBJ2-7,TRBV11-2,CASSLDRLSGEQYF
TRBJ1-2,TRBV29-1,CSVYRASHPLLANYGYTF
TRBJ2-4,TRBV19,CASSMLSADRGNIQYF
TRBJ1-5,TRBV10-2,CASRQGVGQPQHF
TRBJ1-5,TRBV3-1/TRBV3-2,CASSQDRGDSNQPQHF
TRBJ1-1,TRBV6-5,CASSRGQGNTEAFF
TRBJ2-7,TRBV29-1,CSVLTGPGGQYF
TRBJ2-3,TRBV19,CASSSQGRGTDTQYF
TRBJ1-2,TRBV16,CASLSILSGNGYTF
TRBJ1-4,TRBV7-2,CASSLDSRSGEKLFF
TRBJ1-1,TRBV5-1,CASSPRDRKRPMNTEAFF
TRBJ2-3,TRBV7-8,CASSLVPWMVAGSPDTQYF
TRBJ1-4,TRBV15,CATSRERTGVEKLFF
TRBJ2-7,TRBV21-1,CAPREGGLREQYF
TRBJ1-5,TRBV5-5,CASSSSRDRGSQPQHF
TRBJ2-3,TRBV2,CASSSGTGITDTQYF
TRBJ1-2,TRBV19,CASSDRNYGYTF
TRBJ2-3,TRBV5-1,CASSFQAGGQIDTQYF
TRBJ1-6,TRBV6-1,CASSESGGGSYNSPLHF
TRBJ1-2,TRBV5-1,CASSLSPLKRGYGYTF
TRBJ2-3,TRBV2,CASSAGDKSTDTQYF
TRBJ2-7,TRBV6-6,CASSYSRHYEQYF
TRBJ2-2,TRBV28,CASRQSWTAPTGELFF
TRBJ2-5,TRBV19,CASSIGGNQETQYF
TRBJ2-7,TRBV2,CASSLNRFEQYF
TRBJ1-3,TRBV27,CASSLGGAGNTIYF
TRBJ1-2,TRBV3-1/TRBV3-2,CASSQVLGTGYGYTF
TRBJ1-4,TRBV11-2,CASSRGQGNEKLFF
TRBJ1-3,TRBV5-4,CASSYQSSGNTIYF
TRBJ1-1,TRBV11-2,CASSLDRDFEAFF
TRBJ1-4,TRBV3-1/TRBV3-2,CASSQDAVREKLFF
TRBJ2-1,TRBV5-1,CASSPRGGWSEQFF
TRBJ2-3,TRBV6-1,CASSEAVGESTQYF
TRBJ2-5,TRBV6-5,CASSYSYGARETQYF